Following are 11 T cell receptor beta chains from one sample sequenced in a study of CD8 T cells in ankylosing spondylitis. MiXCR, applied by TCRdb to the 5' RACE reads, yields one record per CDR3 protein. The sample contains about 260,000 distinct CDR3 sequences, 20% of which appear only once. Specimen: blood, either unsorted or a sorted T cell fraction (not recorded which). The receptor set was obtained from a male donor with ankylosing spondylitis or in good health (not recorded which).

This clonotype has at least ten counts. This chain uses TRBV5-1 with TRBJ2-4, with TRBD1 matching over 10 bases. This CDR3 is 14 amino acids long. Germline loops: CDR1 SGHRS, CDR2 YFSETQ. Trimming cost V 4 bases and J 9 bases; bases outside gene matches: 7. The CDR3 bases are TGCGCCAGCAGCAAGACAGGGGGCATGGGCATTCAGTACTTC. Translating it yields CASSKTGGMGIQYF.

The CDR3 nucleotides are TGCGCCACAAGCAAGGGGGGACAGGGGGCCTACGAGCAGTACGTC. This sequence encodes CATSKGGQGAYEQYV. The chain uses TRBV23-1 and TRBJ2-7; 11 nucleotides match TRBD1. TRBV23-1 is an ORF, and what it does is uncertain. V gave up 10 bases and J gave up 2 bases; unmatched junction bases: 10. There are 15 residues in the CDR3.

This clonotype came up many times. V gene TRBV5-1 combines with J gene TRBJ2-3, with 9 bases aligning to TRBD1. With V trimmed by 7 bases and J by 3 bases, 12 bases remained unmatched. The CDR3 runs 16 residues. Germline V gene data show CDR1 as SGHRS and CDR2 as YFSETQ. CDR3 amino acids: CASLFFPGQGTDTQYF. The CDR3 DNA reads TGCGCCAGCCTTTTTTTCCCGGGACAGGGAACAGATACGCAGTATTTT. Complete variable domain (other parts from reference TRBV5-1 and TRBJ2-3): KAGVTQTPRYLIKTRGQQVTLSCSPISGHRSVSWYQQTPGQGLQFLFEYFSETQRNKGNFPGRFSGRQFSNSRSEMNVSTLELGDSALYLCASLFFPGQGTDTQYFGPGTRLTVL.

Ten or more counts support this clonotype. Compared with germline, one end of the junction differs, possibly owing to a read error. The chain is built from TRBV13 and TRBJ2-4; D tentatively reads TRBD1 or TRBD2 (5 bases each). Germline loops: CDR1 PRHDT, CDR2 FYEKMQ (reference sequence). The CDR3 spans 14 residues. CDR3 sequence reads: CASSSGAGKNIQHF. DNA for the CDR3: TGTGCCAGCAGTTCCGGGGCGGGCAAAAACATTCAGCACTTC.

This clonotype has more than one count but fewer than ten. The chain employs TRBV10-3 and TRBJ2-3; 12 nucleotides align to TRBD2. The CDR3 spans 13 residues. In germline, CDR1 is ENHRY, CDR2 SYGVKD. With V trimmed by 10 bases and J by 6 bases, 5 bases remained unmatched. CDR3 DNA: TGTGCCAACGCCCTAGCGGGAGGGGATACGCAGTATTTT. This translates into CANALAGGDTQYF.

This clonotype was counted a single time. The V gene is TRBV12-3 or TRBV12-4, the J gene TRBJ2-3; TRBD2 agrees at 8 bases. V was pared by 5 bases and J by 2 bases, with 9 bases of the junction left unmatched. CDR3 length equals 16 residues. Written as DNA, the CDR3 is TGTGCCAGCAGTGAGGTAGCGGGGCCAGCCACAGATACGCAGTATTTT. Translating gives CASSEVAGPATDTQYF.

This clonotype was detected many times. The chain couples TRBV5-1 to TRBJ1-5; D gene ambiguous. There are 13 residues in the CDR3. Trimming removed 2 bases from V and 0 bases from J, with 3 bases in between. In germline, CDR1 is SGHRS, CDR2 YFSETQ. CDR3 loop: CASSFDSNQPQHF. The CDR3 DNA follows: TGCGCCAGCAGCTTTGATAGCAATCAGCCCCAGCATTTT.

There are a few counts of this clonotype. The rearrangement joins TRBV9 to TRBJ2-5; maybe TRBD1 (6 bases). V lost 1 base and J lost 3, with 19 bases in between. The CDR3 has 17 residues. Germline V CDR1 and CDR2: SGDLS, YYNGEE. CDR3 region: CASSVSPTRTAKETQYF. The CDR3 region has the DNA TGTGCCAGCAGCGTATCCCCGACCCGGACAGCAAAAGAGACCCAGTACTTC.

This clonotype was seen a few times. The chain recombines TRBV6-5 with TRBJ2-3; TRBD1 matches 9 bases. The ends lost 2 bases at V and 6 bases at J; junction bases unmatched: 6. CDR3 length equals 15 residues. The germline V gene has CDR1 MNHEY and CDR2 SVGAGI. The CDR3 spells CASSYTDRGRDTQYF. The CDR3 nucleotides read TGTGCCAGCAGTTACACGGACAGGGGCAGGGATACGCAGTATTTT.

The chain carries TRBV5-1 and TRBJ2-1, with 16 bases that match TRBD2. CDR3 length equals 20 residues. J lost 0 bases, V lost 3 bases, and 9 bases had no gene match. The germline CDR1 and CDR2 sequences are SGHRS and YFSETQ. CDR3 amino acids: CASSSGLAGGGVSSYNEQFF. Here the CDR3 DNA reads TGCGCCAGCAGCTCGGGACTAGCGGGAGGGGGGGTAAGCTCCTACAATGAGCAGTTCTTC.

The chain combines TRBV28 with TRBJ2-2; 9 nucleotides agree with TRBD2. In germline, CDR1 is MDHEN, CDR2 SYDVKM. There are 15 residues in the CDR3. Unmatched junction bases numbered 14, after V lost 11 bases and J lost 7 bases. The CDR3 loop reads CAAALAGIRGGELFF. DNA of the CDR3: TGTGCCGCCGCTCTAGCGGGGATTAGAGGCGGGGAGCTGTTTTTT.